This T cell receptor beta chain derives from a study of control samples from healthy donors and cancer patients. Method: immunoSEQ multiplex PCR; TCRdb's copy keeps in-frame clones and lacks some. This repertoire shows roughly 120,000 clones, roughly 90% found once; its top ten account for 3.5% to 4%. This CDR3 is 15 amino acids long. Germline V gene sequence: CDR1 SGDLS, CDR2 YYNGEE. V was pared by 0 bases and J by 7 bases, with 14 bases between. The sample was PBMCs. The V and J genes are TRBV9 and TRBJ2-1; the D gene could be TRBD1 or TRBD2 (5 bases each). The clonotype comes from a woman in her sixties with lung cancer. CDR3 region: CASSVGVGDGNEQFF. CDR3 DNA sequence: TGTGCCAGCAGCGTAGGGGTGGGGGACGGTAATGAGCAGTTCTTC.